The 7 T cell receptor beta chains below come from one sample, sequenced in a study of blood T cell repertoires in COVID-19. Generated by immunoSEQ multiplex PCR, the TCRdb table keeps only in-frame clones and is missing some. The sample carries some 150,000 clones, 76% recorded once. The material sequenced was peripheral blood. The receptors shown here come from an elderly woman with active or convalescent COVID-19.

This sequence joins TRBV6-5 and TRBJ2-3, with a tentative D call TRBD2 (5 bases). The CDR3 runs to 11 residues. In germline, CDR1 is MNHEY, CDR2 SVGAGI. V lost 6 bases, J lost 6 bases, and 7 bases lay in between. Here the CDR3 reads CASRWEDTQYF. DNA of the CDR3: TGTGCCAGCAGGTGGGAGGATACGCAGTATTTT.

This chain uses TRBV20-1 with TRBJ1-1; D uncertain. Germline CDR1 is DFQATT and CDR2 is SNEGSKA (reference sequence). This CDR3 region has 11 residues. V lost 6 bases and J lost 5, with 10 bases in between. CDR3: CSAPGLTEAFF. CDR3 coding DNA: TGCAGTGCCCCAGGACTAACTGAAGCTTTCTTT.

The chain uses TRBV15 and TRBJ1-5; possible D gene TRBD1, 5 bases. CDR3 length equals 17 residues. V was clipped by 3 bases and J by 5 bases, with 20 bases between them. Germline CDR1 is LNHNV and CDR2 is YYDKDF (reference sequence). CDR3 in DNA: TGTGCCACCAGCAGCGCCCATTTAAGTGGCAGGGATCAGCCCCAGCATTTT. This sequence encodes CATSSAHLSGRDQPQHF.

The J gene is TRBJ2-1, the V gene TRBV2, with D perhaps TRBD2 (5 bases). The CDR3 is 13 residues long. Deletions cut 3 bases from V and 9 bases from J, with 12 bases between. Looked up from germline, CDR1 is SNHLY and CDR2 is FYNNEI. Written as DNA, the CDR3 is TGTGCCAGCAGTGATGTAAGGGCGGGTGAGCAGTTCTTC. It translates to CASSDVRAGEQFF.

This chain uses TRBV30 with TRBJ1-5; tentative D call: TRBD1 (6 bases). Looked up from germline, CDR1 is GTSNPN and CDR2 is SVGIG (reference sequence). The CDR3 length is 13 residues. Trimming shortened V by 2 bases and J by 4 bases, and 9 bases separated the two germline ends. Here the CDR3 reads CAWSLTGNQPQHF. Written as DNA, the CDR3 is TGTGCCTGGAGTCTTACAGGGAATCAGCCCCAGCATTTT.

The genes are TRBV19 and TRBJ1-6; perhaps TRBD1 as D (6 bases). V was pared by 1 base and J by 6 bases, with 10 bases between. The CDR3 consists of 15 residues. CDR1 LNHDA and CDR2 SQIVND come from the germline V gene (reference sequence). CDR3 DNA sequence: TGTGCCAGTAGTATAGGGGACACGACTAATTCACCCCTCCACTTT. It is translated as CASSIGDTTNSPLHF.

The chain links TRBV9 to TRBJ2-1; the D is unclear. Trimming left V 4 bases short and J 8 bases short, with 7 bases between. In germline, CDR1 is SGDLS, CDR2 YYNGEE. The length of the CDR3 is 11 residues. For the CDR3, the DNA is TGTGCCAGCAGCACCGAGGATGAGCAGTTCTTC. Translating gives CASSTEDEQFF.